This TCR beta chain emerged from a study of cytomegalovirus exposure and HLA in healthy donors. Study background: Unique TCRs from HLA-typed donors, about 85 million of them, were held in an early data release. Assignment to the Caucasian-associated ancestry cluster applied to over 70% of the roughly 410 genotyped donors. Overall study results and limits: Most CMV-associated TCR beta chains were later found to appear HLA-restricted. Later analysis suggested links between common viral pathogens and several top significant clusters.

As to this clone: Its matching antigen is unknown.

Vbeta (60) and Jbeta (13) primers were used in the PCR. Produced via immunoSEQ multiplex PCR; TCRdb's table is partial and in-frame only. The profile shows approximately 150,000 clones, around three quarters of them singletons. The sequence was obtained from a man aged 40-50 years in good health and CMV-seropositive. The sample comprised PBMCs.

The DNA of the CDR3 is TGCGCCAGCAGCCCGGCACCGGGAGAGTCAGATACGCAGTATTTT. As protein: CASSPAPGESDTQYF. This chain joins TRBV5-1 and TRBJ2-3; D is possibly TRBD2 (6 bases). Germline assignment: CDR1 SGHRS and CDR2 YFSETQ. The CDR3 spans 15 residues. Deletions cut 4 bases from V and 4 bases from J, with 16 bases between.